This TCR beta chain emerged from a study of blood T cell repertoires in COVID-19. Study-wide background: Spain, Italy and the United States supplied samples that represented acute and convalescent COVID-19. The cDNA or gDNA used as material had been derived from T cells, B-cell-depleted T cells, or PBMCs.

This CDR3 region has 14 residues. The ends were cut back, 5 bases at V and 1 base at J, with 10 bases in the middle. CDR1 is KGHDR and CDR2 is SFDVKD in the germline V gene. In the original workflow: Amplified reference gene primers provided the basis for estimating nucleated cell counts. Data came from immunoSEQ multiplex PCR; TCRdb stores just in-frame clones and leaves some out. V and J calls and clone size are given by that table; D and trimming were obtained from the DNA. The sample lists hundreds of thousands of clones; roughly 80% were seen once. This clone was detected only a few times. The V gene is TRBV24-1, the J gene TRBJ2-5, with a possible D match to TRBD2 (5 bases). Specimen: peripheral blood. The TCR was taken from a woman in her thirties or forties with active or convalescent COVID-19. DNA of the CDR3: TGTGCCACCAGTGGTGGAGGATTCCAAGAGACCCAGTACTTC. It translates to CATSGGGFQETQYF.